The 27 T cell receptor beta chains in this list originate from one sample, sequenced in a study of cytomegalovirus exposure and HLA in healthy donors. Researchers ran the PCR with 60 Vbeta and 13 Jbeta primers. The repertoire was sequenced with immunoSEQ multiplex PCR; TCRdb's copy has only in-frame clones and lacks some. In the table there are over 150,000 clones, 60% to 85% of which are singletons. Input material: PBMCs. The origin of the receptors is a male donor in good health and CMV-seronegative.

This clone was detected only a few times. CDR3 loop: CASSPWVVQGNQPQHF. The CDR3 DNA sequence: TGTGCCAGCTCACCATGGGTAGTACAGGGGAATCAGCCCCAGCATTTT. V gene TRBV18 combines with J gene TRBJ1-5; 7 nucleotides match TRBD1. Germline CDR1 reads KGHSH; CDR2 reads LQKENI. The CDR3 has 16 residues. V trimming: 2 bases; J trimming: 4 bases; junction bases outside the gene matches: 8.

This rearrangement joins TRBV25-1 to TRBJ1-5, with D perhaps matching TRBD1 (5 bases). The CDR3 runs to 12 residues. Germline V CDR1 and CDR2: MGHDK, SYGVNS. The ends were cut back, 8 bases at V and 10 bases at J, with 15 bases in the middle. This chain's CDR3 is CASGGGLIPQHF. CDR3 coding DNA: TGTGCCAGCGGGGGAGGCTTGATACCCCAGCATTTT. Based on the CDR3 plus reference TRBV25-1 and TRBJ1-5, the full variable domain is EADIYQTPRYLVIGTGKKITLECSQTMGHDKMYWYQQDPGMELHLIHYSYGVNSTEKGDLSSESTVSRIRTEHFPLTLESARPSHTSQYLCASGGGLIPQHFGDGTRLSIL.

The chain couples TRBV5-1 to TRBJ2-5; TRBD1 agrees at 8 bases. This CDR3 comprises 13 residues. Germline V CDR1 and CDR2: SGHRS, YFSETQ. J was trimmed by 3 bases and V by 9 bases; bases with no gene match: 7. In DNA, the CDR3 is TGCGCCACCTCACAGGGGGTGGAAGAGACCCAGTACTTC. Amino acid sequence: CATSQGVEETQYF.

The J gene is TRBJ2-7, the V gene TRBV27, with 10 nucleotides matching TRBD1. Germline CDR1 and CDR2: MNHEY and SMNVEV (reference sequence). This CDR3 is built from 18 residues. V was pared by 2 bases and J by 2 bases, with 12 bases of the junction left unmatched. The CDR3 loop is CASSLRIRDRGRAYEQYF. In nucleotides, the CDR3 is TGTGCCAGCAGTTTACGGATCCGGGACAGGGGAAGGGCCTACGAGCAGTACTTC.

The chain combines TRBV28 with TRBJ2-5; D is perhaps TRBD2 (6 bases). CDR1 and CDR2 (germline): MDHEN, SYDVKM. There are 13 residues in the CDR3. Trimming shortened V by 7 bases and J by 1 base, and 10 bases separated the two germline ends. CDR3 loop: CASMGLPQETQYF. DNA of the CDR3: TGTGCCAGCATGGGACTCCCCCAAGAGACCCAGTACTTC.

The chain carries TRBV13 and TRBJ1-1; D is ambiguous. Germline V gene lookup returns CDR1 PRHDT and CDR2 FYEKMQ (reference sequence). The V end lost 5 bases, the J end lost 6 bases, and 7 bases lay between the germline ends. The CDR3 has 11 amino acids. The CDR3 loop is CASSARAEAFF. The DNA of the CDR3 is TGTGCCAGCAGCGCTCGCGCTGAAGCTTTCTTT.

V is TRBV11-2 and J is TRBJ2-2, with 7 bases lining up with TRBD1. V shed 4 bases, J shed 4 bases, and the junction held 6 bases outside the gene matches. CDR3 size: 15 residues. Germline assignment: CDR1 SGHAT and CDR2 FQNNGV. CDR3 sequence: CASSSNDRVTGELFF. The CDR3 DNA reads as TGTGCCAGCAGCTCGAATGACAGGGTCACCGGGGAGCTGTTTTTT.

The CDR3 coding sequence is TGTGCCTGGAGTGGTCCCGGGCGGGATCAGCCCCAGCATTTT. Its translation: CAWSGPGRDQPQHF. The chain joins TRBV30 to TRBJ1-5; no definite D call. Germline V gene data show CDR1 as GTSNPN and CDR2 as SVGIG (reference sequence). The CDR3 covers 14 residues. The V gene lost 1 base and the J gene lost 5 bases, with 12 bases spanning the gap. Full variable domain (remainder filled in from reference TRBV30 and TRBJ1-5): SQTIHQWPATLVQPVGSPLSLECTVEGTSNPNLYWYRQAAGRGLQLLFYSVGIGQISSEVPQNLSASRPQDRQFILSSKKLLLSDSGFYLCAWSGPGRDQPQHFGDGTRLSIL.

The CDR3 here is CACAGTDNSPLHF. CDR3 nucleotides: TGTGCCTGCGCCGGGACAGATAATTCACCCCTCCACTTT. V is TRBV30 and J is TRBJ1-6; TRBD1 aligns across 7 bases. The junction had 4 bases not matched to a gene; V was cut back by 6 bases and J by 5 bases. The germline V gene has CDR1 GTSNPN and CDR2 SVGIG (reference sequence). The CDR3 runs to 13 residues. Using reference TRBV30 and TRBJ1-6 for the parts outside the CDR3, the full variable domain is SQTIHQWPATLVQPVGSPLSLECTVEGTSNPNLYWYRQAAGRGLQLLFYSVGIGQISSEVPQNLSASRPQDRQFILSSKKLLLSDSGFYLCACAGTDNSPLHFGNGTRLTVT.

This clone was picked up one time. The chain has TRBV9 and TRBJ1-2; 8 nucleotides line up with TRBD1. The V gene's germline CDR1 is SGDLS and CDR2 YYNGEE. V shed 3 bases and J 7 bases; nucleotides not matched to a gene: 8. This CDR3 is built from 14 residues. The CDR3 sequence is CASSAGTGGLGYTF. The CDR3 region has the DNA TGTGCCAGCAGCGCCGGGACAGGAGGACTTGGCTACACCTTC.

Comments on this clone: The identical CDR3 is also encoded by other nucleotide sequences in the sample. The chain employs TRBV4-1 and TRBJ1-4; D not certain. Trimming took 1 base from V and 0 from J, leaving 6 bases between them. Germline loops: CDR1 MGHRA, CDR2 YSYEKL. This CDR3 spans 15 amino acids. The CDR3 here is CASSQGRATNEKLFF. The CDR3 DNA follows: TGCGCCAGCAGCCAAGGCCGGGCAACTAATGAAAAACTGTTTTTT.

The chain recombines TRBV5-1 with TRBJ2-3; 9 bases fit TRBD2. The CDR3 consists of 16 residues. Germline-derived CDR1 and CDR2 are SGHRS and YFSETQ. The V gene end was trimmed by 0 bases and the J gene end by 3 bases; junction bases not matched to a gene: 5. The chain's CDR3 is CASSLGDSGSTDTQYF. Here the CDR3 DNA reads TGCGCCAGCAGCTTGGGCGATAGCGGGAGTACAGATACGCAGTATTTT.

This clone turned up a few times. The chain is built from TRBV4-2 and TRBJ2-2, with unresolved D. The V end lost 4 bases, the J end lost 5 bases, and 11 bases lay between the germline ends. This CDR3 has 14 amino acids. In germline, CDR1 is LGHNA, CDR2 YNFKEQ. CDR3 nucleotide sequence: TGTGCCAGCAGCCCCAGAGGAAATACCGGGGAGCTGTTTTTT. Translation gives CASSPRGNTGELFF.

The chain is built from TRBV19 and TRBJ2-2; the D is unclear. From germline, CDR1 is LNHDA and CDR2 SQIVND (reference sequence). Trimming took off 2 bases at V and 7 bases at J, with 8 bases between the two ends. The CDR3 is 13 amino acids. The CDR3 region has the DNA TGTGCCAGTAGTATAACATCGATCGGGGAGCTGTTTTTT. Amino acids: CASSITSIGELFF.

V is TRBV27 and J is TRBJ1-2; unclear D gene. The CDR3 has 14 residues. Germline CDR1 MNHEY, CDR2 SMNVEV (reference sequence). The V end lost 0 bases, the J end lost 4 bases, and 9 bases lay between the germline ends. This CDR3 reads CASSLSGAGYGYTF. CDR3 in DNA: TGTGCCAGCAGTTTATCGGGCGCAGGCTATGGCTACACCTTC.

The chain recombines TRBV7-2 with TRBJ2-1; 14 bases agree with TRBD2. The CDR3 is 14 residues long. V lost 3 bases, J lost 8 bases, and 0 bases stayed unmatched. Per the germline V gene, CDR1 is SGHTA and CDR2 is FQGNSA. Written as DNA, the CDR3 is TGTGCCAGCAGCTTGGGACTAGCGGGAGATGAGCAGTTCTTC. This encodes CASSLGLAGDEQFF.

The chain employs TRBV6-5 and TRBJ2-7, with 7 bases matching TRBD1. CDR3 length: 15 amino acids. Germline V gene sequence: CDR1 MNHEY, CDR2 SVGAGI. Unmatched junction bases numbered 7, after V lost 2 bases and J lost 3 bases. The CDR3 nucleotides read TGTGCCAGCAGTTACGACCCACAGGGGAGCTACGAGCAGTACTTC. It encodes CASSYDPQGSYEQYF.

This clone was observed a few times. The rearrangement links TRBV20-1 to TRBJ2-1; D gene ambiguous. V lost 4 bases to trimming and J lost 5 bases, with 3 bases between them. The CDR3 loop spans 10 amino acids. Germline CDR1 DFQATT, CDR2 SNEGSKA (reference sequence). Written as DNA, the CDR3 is TGCAGTGCTACCAACAATGAGCAGTTCTTC. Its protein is CSATNNEQFF.

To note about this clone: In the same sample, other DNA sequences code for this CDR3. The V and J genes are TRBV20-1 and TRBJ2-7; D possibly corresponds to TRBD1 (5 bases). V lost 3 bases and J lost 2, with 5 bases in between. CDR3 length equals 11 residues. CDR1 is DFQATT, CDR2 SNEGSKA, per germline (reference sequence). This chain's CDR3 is CSARDTYEQYF. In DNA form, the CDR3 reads TGCAGTGCTAGGGACACCTACGAGCAGTACTTC.

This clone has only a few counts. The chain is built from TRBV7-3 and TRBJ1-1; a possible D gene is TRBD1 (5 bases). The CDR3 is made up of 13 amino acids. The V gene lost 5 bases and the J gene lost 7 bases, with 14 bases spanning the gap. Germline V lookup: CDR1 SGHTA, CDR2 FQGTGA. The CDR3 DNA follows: TGTGCCAGCAGCCCTGCAGGGCACCTTGAAGCTTTCTTT. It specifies CASSPAGHLEAFF.

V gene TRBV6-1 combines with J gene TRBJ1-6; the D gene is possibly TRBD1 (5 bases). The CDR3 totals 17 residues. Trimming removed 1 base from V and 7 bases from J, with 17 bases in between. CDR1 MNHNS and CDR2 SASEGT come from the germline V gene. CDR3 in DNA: TGTGCCAGCAGTGAAGGGTTAGGAATCGGGGGGAATTCACCCCTCCACTTT. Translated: CASSEGLGIGGNSPLHF.

The CDR3 spells CASSSSLYEQYF. In DNA form, the CDR3 reads TGTGCCAGCAGTTCTTCCCTCTACGAGCAGTACTTC. This rearrangement joins TRBV27 to TRBJ2-7, with D unresolved. The CDR3 is 12 residues long. Germline CDR1 is MNHEY and CDR2 is SMNVEV (reference sequence). The ends were cut back, 4 bases at V and 3 bases at J, with 7 bases in the middle.

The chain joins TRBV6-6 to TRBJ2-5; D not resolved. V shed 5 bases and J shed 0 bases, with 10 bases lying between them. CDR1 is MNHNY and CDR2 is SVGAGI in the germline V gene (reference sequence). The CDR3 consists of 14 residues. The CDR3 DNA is TGTGCCAGCAGTGGAGCAAGGTACCAAGAGACCCAGTACTTC. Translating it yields CASSGARYQETQYF.

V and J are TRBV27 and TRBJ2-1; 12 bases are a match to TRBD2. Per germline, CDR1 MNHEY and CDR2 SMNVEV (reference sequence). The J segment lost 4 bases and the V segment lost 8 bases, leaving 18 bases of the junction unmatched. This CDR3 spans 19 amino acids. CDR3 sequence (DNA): TGTGCCAGCCGAGGCTGGGGACTAGCGGGCACATCAAAGTACAATGAGCAGTTCTTC. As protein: CASRGWGLAGTSKYNEQFF.

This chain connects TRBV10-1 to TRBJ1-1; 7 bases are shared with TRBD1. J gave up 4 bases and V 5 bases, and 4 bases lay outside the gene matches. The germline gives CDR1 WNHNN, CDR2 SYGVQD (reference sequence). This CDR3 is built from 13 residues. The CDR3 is CASSPGGGTEAFF. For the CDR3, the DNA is TGCGCCAGCAGTCCAGGGGGAGGCACTGAAGCTTTCTTT.

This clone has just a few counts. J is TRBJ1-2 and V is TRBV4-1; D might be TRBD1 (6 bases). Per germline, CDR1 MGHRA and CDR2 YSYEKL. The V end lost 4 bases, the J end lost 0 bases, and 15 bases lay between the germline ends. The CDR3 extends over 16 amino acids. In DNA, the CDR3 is TGCGCCAGCAGCCTCGCCGGGACAACTACTAACTATGGCTACACCTTC. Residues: CASSLAGTTTNYGYTF.

As DNA, the CDR3 is TGTGCCAGCAGTGGGGGGGACAGGGTGAGCACTGAAGCTTTCTTT. As protein: CASSGGDRVSTEAFF. The chain joins TRBV6-6 to TRBJ1-1; TRBD1 matches 9 bases. V shed 5 bases, J shed 4 bases, and the junction held 8 bases outside the gene matches. CDR3 length: 15 amino acids. The germline V gene encodes CDR1 MNHNY and CDR2 SVGAGI (reference sequence).